A single sample is the source of the 4 T cell receptor beta chains below, sequenced in a study of PD-1 blockade in classical Hodgkin lymphoma. The method was immunoSEQ multiplex PCR; TCRdb's version includes in-frame clones alone and lacks a portion of them. The sample carries approximately 24,000 clones, around 84% recorded once. The time point: cycle 4 day 1 (C4D1), after more than five weeks of nivolumab. All patients experienced relapse after autologous stem cell transplantation, and brentuximab vedotin exposure was variable. This specimen consisted of peripheral blood mononuclear cells (PBMCs), obtained before the fourth cycle of nivolumab. The receptors originated from a human donor with classical Hodgkin lymphoma.

The chain is built from TRBV28 and TRBJ2-2; TRBD1 agrees at 10 bases. This CDR3 has 13 amino acids. V was pared by 8 bases and J by 7 bases, with 4 bases of the junction left unmatched. Germline loops: CDR1 MDHEN, CDR2 SYDVKM. In DNA, the CDR3 is TGTGCCAGCGGGACAGGGGTTTACGGGGAGCTGTTTTTT. This translates into CASGTGVYGELFF.

The J gene is TRBJ2-7, the V gene TRBV6-5; TRBD2 is a possible D gene (5 bases). Germline V gene lookup returns CDR1 MNHEY and CDR2 SVGAGI. The CDR3 totals 13 residues. Trimming removed 2 bases from V and 1 base from J, with 6 bases in between. In DNA, the CDR3 is TGTGCCAGCAGTTACCGGGGATCCTACGAGCAGTACTTC. Residues: CASSYRGSYEQYF.

The chain joins TRBV9 to TRBJ2-3; maybe TRBD1 (6 bases). V gave up 0 bases and J gave up 4 bases, with 12 bases separating them. CDR3 size: 15 residues. CDR1 SGDLS and CDR2 YYNGEE come from the germline V gene. CDR3: CASSVGSPGADTQYF. CDR3 coding DNA: TGTGCCAGCAGCGTAGGGTCCCCAGGGGCAGATACGCAGTATTTT.

This clone came up a few times. The rearrangement links TRBV6-5 to TRBJ2-3; D is unresolved. Trimming shortened V by 2 bases and J by 2 bases, and 11 bases separated the two germline ends. The CDR3 consists of 15 residues. Germline V gives CDR1 MNHEY, CDR2 SVGAGI. CDR3 in DNA: TGTGCCAGCAGTTACGGCTCTAGGGACACAGATACGCAGTATTTT. Translating it yields CASSYGSRDTDTQYF.